This T cell receptor (beta chain) was obtained from a study of blood T cell repertoires in COVID-19. Study-level information: Italy, Spain and the United States were the sources of the convalescent and acute COVID-19 samples.

In the source study's methods: Nucleated cell number was recorded as an estimate derived from reference gene primer amplification. Sequencing was performed with immunoSEQ multiplex PCR; in TCRdb, only in-frame clones are kept and a portion is missing. V and J calls and clone size come straight from that table; D and trimming were deduced from the DNA. The profile covers under 60,000 clones, with around 86% appearing a single time and 10% taken by the ten largest. The V gene end was trimmed by 8 bases and the J gene end by 10 bases; junction bases not matched to a gene: 20. The CDR3 sequence is 15 residues long. Germline V gives CDR1 SNHLY, CDR2 FYNNEI. This clone was seen more than once but under ten times.

This clonotype was sampled from a human donor in a cohort sampled during active COVID-19. The rearrangement links TRBV2 to TRBJ2-7, with 7 positions matching TRBD2. Sequencing was performed on peripheral blood. In DNA, the CDR3 is TGTGCCAGCTCCGAGACTAGCCTCAATCCTCTACGTCAGTACTTC. Protein: CASSETSLNPLRQYF.